This entry describes one T cell receptor (beta chain). This sample stems from a study of cytomegalovirus exposure and HLA in healthy donors. Overall study context: Assignment to the Caucasian-associated ancestry cluster applied to roughly 80% of the approximately 360 genotyped donors.

The primer mix had 60 Vbeta and 13 Jbeta primers. Sequencing was performed with immunoSEQ multiplex PCR; in TCRdb, only in-frame clones are kept and a portion is missing. In the table there are 150,000 to 180,000 clones, around 75% of which are singletons. Germline CDR1 reads GTSNPN; CDR2 reads SVGIG (reference sequence). The CDR3 runs 14 residues. V lost 4 bases to trimming and J lost 4 bases; unmatched junction nucleotides: 5. The sample consisted of PBMCs. This rearrangement joins TRBV30 to TRBJ2-3; TRBD2 matches 10 bases. This clonotype was obtained from a man aged 25 to 45 in good health and CMV-seropositive. CDR3 bases: TGTGCCTGGACAGCGGGGGGGCCCGCAGATACGCAGTATTTT. This gives the protein CAWTAGGPADTQYF. Looking up the rest from reference TRBV30 and TRBJ2-3 gives the full variable domain: SQTIHQWPATLVQPVGSPLSLECTVEGTSNPNLYWYRQAAGRGLQLLFYSVGIGQISSEVPQNLSASRPQDRQFILSSKKLLLSDSGFYLCAWTAGGPADTQYFGPGTRLTVL.